Listed below are T cell receptor beta chains from one sample, sequenced in a study of shared clonotypes between healthy human individuals. Sequencing used immunoSEQ multiplex PCR; TCRdb keeps in-frame clones, though not all of them. The data contain hundreds of thousands of clones, more than 70% of them singletons. The sequencing sample was made of memory CD4+ T cells sorted from blood. These receptors all stem from a woman aged 25 to 39 in good health. The CDR3 runs from the conserved cysteine through the conserved F or W. D genes are given only for firm matches. For some rows the clone size is stated as once, few or many, or as a class when expanded; others skip it.

CDR3 length,clone size,D gene,V gene,J gene,CDR3 protein,CDR3 DNA
14,.,TRBD2,TRBV2,TRBJ2-7,CASSNGLAVGEQYF,TGTGCCAGCAGTAACGGACTAGCGGTGGGCGAGCAGTACTTC
14,.,.,TRBV6-5,TRBJ2-5,CATRRGTGQETQYF,TGTGCCACCCGACGAGGGACGGGACAAGAGACCCAGTACTTC
16,.,TRBD1,TRBV11-2,TRBJ2-2,CASSHRRQGATGELFF,TGTGCCAGCAGCCACAGGAGACAGGGGGCCACCGGGGAGCTGTTTTTT
13,few,TRBD1,TRBV6-1,TRBJ2-5,CASSWGQQETQYF,TGTGCCAGCAGCTGGGGACAGCAAGAGACCCAGTACTTC
14,few,.,TRBV7-8,TRBJ1-2,CASSLGSAGYGYTF,TGTGCCAGCAGCTTAGGTTCAGCCGGCTATGGCTACACCTTC
15,.,.,TRBV11-2,TRBJ2-1,CASSLDGLAPNEQFF,TGTGCCAGCAGCTTAGATGGGCTAGCTCCGAATGAGCAGTTCTTC
13,.,TRBD2,TRBV7-9,TRBJ2-7,CASREEGSYEQYF,TGTGCCAGCCGGGAGGAGGGGTCCTACGAGCAGTACTTC
16,.,TRBD1,TRBV4-1,TRBJ2-5,CASSQDPGQGGETQYF,TGCGCCAGCAGCCAAGATCCGGGACAGGGAGGGGAGACCCAGTACTTC
14,.,TRBD1,TRBV5-1,TRBJ2-7,CASSPAGGTYEQYF,TGCGCCAGCAGCCCCGCAGGGGGTACCTACGAGCAGTACTTC
12,.,.,TRBV2,TRBJ2-4,CASTVAKNIQYF,TGTGCCAGCACCGTAGCCAAAAACATTCAGTACTTC
15,.,TRBD2,TRBV7-2,TRBJ2-1,CASSILAGGNNEQFF,TGTGCCAGCAGCATCCTAGCGGGAGGGAACAATGAGCAGTTCTTC
15,many,.,TRBV4-1,TRBJ1-3,CASSQDRYLGNTIYF,TGCGCCAGCAGCCAAGATAGGTACCTCGGAAACACCATATATTTT
13,few,TRBD1,TRBV19,TRBJ1-2,CASSIRTGNGYTF,TGTGCCAGTAGTATTCGGACAGGGAACGGCTACACCTTC
14,few,.,TRBV28,TRBJ2-7,CASRAPSSSYEQYF,TGTGCCAGCAGGGCTCCATCGAGCTCCTACGAGCAGTACTTC
14,.,TRBD2,TRBV11-2,TRBJ2-5,CASSLGGGAETQYF,TGTGCCAGCAGCTTAGGGGGAGGGGCAGAGACCCAGTACTTC